This record concerns one T cell receptor (beta chain) sequence. The sample originates from a study of blood T cell repertoires in COVID-19. TCRdb's table, derived via immunoSEQ multiplex PCR, lists solely in-frame clones and lacks some. Counted here are more than 150,000 clones, about 88% occurring once; the ten biggest clones make up 0.99%. V lost 5 bases, J lost 9 bases, and 4 bases stayed unmatched. Looked up from germline, CDR1 is MNHEY and CDR2 is SVGAGI. There are 13 residues in the CDR3. The V and J genes are TRBV6-5 and TRBJ1-6; 7 bases fit TRBD1. The source is a young man with acute or convalescent COVID-19. Specimen: peripheral blood. CDR3 region: CASSPGQISPLHF. The CDR3 DNA reads TGTGCCAGCAGTCCGGGACAGATTTCACCCCTCCACTTT.